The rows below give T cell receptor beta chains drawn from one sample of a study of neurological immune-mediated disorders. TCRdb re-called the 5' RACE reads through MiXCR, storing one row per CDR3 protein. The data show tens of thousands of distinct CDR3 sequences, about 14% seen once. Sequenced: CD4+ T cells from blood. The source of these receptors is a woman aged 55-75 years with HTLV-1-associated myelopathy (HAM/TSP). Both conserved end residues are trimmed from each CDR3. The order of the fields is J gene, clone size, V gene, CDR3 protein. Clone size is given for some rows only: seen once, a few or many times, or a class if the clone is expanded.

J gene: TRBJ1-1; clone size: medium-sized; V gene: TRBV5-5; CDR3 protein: ASSLAENTEAF
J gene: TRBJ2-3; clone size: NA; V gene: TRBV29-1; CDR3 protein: SVPGPSTDTQY
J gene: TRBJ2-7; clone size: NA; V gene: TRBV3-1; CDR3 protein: ASSHRDTFYEQY
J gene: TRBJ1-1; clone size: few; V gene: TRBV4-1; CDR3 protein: ASSPVRNTEAF
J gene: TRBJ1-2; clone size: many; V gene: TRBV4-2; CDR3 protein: ASSQDLDGRGHYGYT
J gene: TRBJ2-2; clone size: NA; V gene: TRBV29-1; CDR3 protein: SVDRQGEGELF
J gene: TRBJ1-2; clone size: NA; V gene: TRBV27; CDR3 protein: ASSSTAGQGNYGYT
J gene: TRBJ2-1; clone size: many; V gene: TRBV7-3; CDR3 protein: ASSLRTAPYNEQF
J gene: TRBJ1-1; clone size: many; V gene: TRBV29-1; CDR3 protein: SVEEPGQLNTEAF
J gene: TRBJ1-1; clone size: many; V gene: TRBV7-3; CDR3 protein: ASSQGQGARSEAF
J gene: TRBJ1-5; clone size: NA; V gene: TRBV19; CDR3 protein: ASSMDRDQPQH
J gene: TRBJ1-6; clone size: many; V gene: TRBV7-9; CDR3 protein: ASSHDLWNSPLH
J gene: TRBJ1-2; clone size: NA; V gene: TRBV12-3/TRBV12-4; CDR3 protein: ASSSKPMGHRFIRDGYT
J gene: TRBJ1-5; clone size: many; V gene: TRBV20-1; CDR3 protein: SAVGQGVPGQPQH
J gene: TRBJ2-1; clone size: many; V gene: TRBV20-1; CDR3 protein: SASQRGVYNEQF
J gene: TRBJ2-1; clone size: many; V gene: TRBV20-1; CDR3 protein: SAKRGGSYNEQF
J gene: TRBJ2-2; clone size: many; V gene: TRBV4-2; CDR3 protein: ASSQAGTGGLGTGELF
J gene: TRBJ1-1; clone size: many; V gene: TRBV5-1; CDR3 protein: ASSLRTGQNTEAF
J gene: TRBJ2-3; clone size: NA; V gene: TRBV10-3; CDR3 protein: AISETGAHDTQY
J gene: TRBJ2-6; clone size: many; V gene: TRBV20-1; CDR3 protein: SAREVYSGANVLT
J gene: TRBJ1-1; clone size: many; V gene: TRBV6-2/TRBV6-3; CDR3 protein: ASRPSGHQNTEAF
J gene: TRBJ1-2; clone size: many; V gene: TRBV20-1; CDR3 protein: SARERAGYGYT
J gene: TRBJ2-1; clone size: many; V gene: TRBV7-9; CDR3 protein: ASSSKVPLSSYNEQF
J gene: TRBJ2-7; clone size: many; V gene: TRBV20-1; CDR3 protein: SARDRDRSYEQY
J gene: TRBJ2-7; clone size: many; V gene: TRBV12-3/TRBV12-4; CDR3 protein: ASSLNFYEQY
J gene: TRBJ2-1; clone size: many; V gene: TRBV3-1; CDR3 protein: ASSQGWRLAGGLGYNEQF
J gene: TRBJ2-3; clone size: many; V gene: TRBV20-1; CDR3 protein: SARGWSGGSTDTQY
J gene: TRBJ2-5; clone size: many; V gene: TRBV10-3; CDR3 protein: AISESGPGPQETQY
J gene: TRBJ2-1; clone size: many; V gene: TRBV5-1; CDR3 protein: ASSLGGASYNEQF
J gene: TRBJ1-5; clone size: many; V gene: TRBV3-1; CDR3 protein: ASSQLGQPQH
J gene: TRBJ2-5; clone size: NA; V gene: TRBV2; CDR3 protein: VSRGDVGTQY
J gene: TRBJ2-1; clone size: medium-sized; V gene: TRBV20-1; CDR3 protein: SARTRGSDYNEQF
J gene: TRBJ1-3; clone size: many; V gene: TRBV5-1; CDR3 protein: ASKPLAGNTIY
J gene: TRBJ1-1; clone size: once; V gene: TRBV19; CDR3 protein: ASSIGGQGITEAF
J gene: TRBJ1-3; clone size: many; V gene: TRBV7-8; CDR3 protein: ASSPDRISGNTIY
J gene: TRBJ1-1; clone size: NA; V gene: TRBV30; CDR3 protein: ACFDSEVKAF
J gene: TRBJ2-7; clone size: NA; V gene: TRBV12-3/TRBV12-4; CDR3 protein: ASSPGGDRVSYEQY
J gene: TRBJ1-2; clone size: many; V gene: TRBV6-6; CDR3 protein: ASSSVAGNNYGYT
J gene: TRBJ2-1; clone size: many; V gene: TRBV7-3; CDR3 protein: ASSYSGGGGNEQF